Sequencing of this T cell receptor beta chain was carried out in a study of cytotoxic CD8 clonotypes in ibrutinib-treated CLL. General study results and limits: Ibrutinib response saw clonality rise, and progression saw it return toward baseline.

CDR3 length: 15 amino acids. Germline V CDR1 and CDR2: SGHAT, FQNNGV. V dropped 4 bases and J dropped 4; count of bases not matched to a gene: 10. Generated by immunoSEQ multiplex PCR, the TCRdb table keeps only in-frame clones and is missing some. The repertoire holds around 140,000 clones, with 70% to 90% as singletons. About 2 micrograms of genomic DNA came from cryopreserved PBMCs for TCR beta libraries. A note on this clone: Its antigen is as yet unknown.

This specimen was PBMCs, taken after 24 months of ibrutinib treatment. This sequence joins TRBV11-2 and TRBJ2-7; 7 bases line up with TRBD1. The receptor comes from a human donor with chronic lymphocytic leukemia. This CDR3 reads CASSSPTGSQYEQYF. CDR3 sequence (DNA): TGTGCCAGCAGCTCCCCGACAGGGTCCCAATACGAGCAGTACTTC.